This is a list of T cell receptor beta chains from one sample in a study of blood T cell repertoires in COVID-19. Assay used: immunoSEQ multiplex PCR; TCRdb lists only in-frame clones, some missing. The profile shows 250,000 to 350,000 clones, almost 90% of them singletons. The sequencing sample was made of peripheral blood. All receptors derive from a woman aged 25 to 39 with COVID-19, enrolled during active disease. Both conserved end residues are trimmed from each CDR3. Each record gives: J gene, clone size, V gene, CDR3 protein. Clone size is shown for a subset of rows, as once, few, many or a class of expanded clone.

TRBJ1-5,.,TRBV28,ASVDPNSRPQH
TRBJ1-5,.,TRBV19,ASSARQVLGPQH
TRBJ2-5,once,TRBV25-1,ASSHTSGRARETQY
TRBJ2-7,.,TRBV10-2,ASSDWLADAYEQY
TRBJ2-2,.,TRBV2,ASRRASGSRDTGELF
TRBJ2-1,.,TRBV3-1/TRBV3-2,ASSPEPGQGVNEQF
TRBJ2-7,.,TRBV5-6,ASSLFVDSAYEQY
TRBJ2-3,.,TRBV6-2/TRBV6-3,ASSYSEREGTDTQY
TRBJ2-3,.,TRBV11-2,ASSPWPGGTDTQY
TRBJ1-2,.,TRBV12-3/TRBV12-4,ASSRRSGYT
TRBJ1-5,.,TRBV28,ASSLLTGSNQPQH
TRBJ2-1,.,TRBV3-1/TRBV3-2,ASSPLASGRVQQF